This T cell receptor beta chain came from a study of STAT3 mutations in large granular lymphocyte leukemia. Study outcomes and limitations: Every T-cell large granular lymphocyte leukemia patient had at least one immunodominant TCR beta clonotype.

Germline V CDR1 and CDR2: LNHDA, SQIVND (reference sequence). This CDR3 contains 14 residues. V shed 3 bases and J shed 1 base, with 4 bases lying between them. This clone was recorded once. Its specificity is unknown. The table came from immunoSEQ multiplex PCR; TCRdb's copy has only in-frame clones and leaves some out. This sample carries tens of thousands of clones, 94% of them seen once, and the ten largest clones take under 6.5%. The chain uses TRBV19 and TRBJ2-6; D is undetermined. The sequence derives from a man between 35 and 55 years old with T-cell large granular lymphocyte leukemia. Some clones in this sample may be carry-over from other donors' samples. Sequencing used peripheral blood mononuclear cells. The CDR3 coding sequence is TGTGCCAGTAGTATGATTTCTGGGGCCAACGTCCTGACTTTC. Translating it yields CASSMISGANVLTF.